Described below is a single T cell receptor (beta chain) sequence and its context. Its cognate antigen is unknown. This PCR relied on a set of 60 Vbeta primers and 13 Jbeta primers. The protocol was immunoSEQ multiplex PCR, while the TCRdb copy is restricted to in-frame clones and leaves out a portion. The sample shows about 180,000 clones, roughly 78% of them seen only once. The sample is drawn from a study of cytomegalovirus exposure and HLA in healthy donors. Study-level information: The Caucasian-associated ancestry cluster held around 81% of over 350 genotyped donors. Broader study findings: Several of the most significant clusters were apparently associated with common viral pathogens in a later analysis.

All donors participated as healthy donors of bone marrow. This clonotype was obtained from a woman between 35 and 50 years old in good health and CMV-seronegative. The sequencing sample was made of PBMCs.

CDR3 region: CASSSPTGLLYQETQYF. The CDR3 coding sequence is TGTGCCAGCAGCTCCCCCACGGGACTACTGTACCAAGAGACCCAGTACTTC. The rearrangement uses TRBV28 and TRBJ2-5; 7 bases fit TRBD2. The CDR3 spans 17 residues. The ends lost 6 bases at V and 0 bases at J; junction bases unmatched: 13. CDR1 and CDR2 (germline): MDHEN, SYDVKM. Full variable domain (outside the CDR3, taken from reference TRBV28 and TRBJ2-5): DVKVTQSSRYLVKRTGEKVFLECVQDMDHENMFWYRQDPGLGLRLIYFSYDVKMKEKGDIPEGYSVSREKKERFSLILESASTNQTSMYLCASSSPTGLLYQETQYFGPGTRLLVL.